This entry features one T cell receptor (beta chain) sequence. Next came a second PCR, run for about 6 to 12 cycles, which used a sample-barcoded 5' primer along with a J-beta primer mix. One entry per CDR3 protein, called by TCRdb with MiXCR from the 5' RACE reads. The sample holds 1 million or so distinct CDR3 sequences, roughly 45% seen once. There are 13 residues in the CDR3. Germline V lookup: CDR1 SGHAT, CDR2 FQNNGV. Between the trimmed V and J ends, which lost 4 bases and 9 bases, there was a span of 16 bases. The data derive from a study of blood T cells in healthy people across ages. The TCR sequence derives from a woman aged 60 to 75 in good health. This chain connects TRBV11-2 to TRBJ2-7, with D possibly matching TRBD2 (6 bases). The sample was blood. The CDR3 coding sequence is TGTGCCAGCAGCTCCGGACTGGAGGGTCGGCAGTACTTC. Protein sequence: CASSSGLEGRQYF.